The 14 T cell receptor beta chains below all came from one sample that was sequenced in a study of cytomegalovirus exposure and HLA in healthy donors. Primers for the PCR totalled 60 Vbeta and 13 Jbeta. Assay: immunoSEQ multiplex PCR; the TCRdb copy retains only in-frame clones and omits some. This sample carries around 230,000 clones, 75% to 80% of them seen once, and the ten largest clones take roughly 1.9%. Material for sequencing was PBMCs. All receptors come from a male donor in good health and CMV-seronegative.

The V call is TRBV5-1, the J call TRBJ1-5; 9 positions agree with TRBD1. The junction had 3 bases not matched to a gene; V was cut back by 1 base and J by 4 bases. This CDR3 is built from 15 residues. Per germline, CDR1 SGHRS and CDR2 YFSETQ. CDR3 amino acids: CASSLTGGPNQPQHF. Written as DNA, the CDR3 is TGCGCCAGCAGCTTGACAGGGGGCCCTAATCAGCCCCAGCATTTT.

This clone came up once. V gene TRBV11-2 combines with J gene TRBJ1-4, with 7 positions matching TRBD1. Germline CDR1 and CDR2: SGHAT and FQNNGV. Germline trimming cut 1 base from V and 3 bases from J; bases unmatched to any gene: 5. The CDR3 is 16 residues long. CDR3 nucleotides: TGTGCCAGCAGCTTAGCTTCGGGACAGTCTAATGAAAAACTGTTTTTT. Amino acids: CASSLASGQSNEKLFF. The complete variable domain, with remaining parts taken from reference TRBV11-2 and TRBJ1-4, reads EAGVAQSPRYKIIEKRQSVAFWCNPISGHATLYWYQQILGQGPKLLIQFQNNGVVDDSQLPKDRFSAERLKGVDSTLKIQPAKLEDSAVYLCASSLASGQSNEKLFFGSGTQLSVL.

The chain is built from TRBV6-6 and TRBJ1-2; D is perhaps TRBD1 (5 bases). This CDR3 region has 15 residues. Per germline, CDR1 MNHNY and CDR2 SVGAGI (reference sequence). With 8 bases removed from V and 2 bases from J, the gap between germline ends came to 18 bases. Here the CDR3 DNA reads TGTGCCAGCCTCAGCCTAGGGGCGGCAAACTATGGCTACACCTTC. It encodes CASLSLGAANYGYTF.

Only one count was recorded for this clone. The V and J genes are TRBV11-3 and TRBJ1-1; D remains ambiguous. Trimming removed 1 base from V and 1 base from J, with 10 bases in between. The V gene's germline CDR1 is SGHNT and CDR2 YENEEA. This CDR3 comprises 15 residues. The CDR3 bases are TGTGCCAGCAGCTTAGGGCGGCTTGGGAACACTGAAGCTTTCTTT. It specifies CASSLGRLGNTEAFF. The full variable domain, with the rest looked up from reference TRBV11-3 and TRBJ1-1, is EAGVVQSPRYKIIEKKQPVAFWCNPISGHNTLYWYLQNLGQGPELLIRYENEEAVDDSQLPKDRFSAERLKGVDSTLKIQPAELGDSAVYLCASSLGRLGNTEAFFGQGTRLTVV.

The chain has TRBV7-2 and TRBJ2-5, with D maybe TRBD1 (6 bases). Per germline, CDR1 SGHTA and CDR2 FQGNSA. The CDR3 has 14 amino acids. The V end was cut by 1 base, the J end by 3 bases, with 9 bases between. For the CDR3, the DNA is TGTGCCAGCAGCTTAGGGGCAGGGGAAGAGACCCAGTACTTC. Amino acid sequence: CASSLGAGEETQYF. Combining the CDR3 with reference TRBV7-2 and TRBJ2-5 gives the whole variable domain GAGVSQSPSNKVTEKGKDVELRCDPISGHTALYWYRQSLGQGLEFLIYFQGNSAPDKSGLPSDRFSAERTGGSVSTLTIQRTQQEDSAVYLCASSLGAGEETQYFGPGTRLLVL.

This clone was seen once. Here the CDR3 DNA reads TGTGCCAGCAGCCCATCAGACAGGGGGGGATCGGAGACCCAGTACTTC. Translated: CASSPSDRGGSETQYF. This chain links TRBV13 with TRBJ2-5; 9 nucleotides line up with TRBD1. The CDR3 runs 16 residues. Germline V gene lookup returns CDR1 PRHDT and CDR2 FYEKMQ (reference sequence). Trimming removed 5 bases from V and 5 bases from J; junction bases left unmatched: 12.

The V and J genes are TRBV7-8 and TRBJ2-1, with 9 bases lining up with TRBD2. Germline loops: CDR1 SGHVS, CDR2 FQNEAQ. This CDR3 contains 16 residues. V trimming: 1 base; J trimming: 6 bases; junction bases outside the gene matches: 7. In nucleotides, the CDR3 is TGTGCCAGCAGCTTAGTTGGGACTAGCCCCTCCAATGAGCAGTTCTTC. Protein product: CASSLVGTSPSNEQFF.

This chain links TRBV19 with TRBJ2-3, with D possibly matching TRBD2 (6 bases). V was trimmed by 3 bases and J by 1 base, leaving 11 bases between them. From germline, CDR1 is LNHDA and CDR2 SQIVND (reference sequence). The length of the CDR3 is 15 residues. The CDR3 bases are TGTGCCAGTAGTATTTTAGCGGCGCGCACAGATACGCAGTATTTT. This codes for CASSILAARTDTQYF. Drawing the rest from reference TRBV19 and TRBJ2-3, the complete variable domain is DGGITQSPKYLFRKEGQNVTLSCEQNLNHDAMYWYRQDPGQGLRLIYYSQIVNDFQKGDIAEGYSVSREKKESFPLTVTSAQKNPTAFYLCASSILAARTDTQYFGPGTRLTVL.

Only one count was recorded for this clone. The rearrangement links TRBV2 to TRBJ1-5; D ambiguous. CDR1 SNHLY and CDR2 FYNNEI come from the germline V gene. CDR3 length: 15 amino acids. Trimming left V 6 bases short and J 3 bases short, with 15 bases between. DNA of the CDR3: TGTGCCAGCAGCTTCGGGATCCTGGACAATCAGCCCCAGCATTTT. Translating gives CASSFGILDNQPQHF. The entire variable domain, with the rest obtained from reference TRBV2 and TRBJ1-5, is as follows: EPEVTQTPSHQVTQMGQEVILRCVPISNHLYFYWYRQILGQKVEFLVSFYNNEISEKSEIFDDQFSVERPDGSNFTLKIRSTKLEDSAMYFCASSFGILDNQPQHFGDGTRLSIL.

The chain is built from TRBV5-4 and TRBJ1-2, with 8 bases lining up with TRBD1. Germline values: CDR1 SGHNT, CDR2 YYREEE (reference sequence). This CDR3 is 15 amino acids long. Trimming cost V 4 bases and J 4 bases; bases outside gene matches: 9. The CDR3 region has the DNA TGTGCCAGCAGCCCTGGGACAGGATTAGGCTATGGCTACACCTTC. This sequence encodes CASSPGTGLGYGYTF.

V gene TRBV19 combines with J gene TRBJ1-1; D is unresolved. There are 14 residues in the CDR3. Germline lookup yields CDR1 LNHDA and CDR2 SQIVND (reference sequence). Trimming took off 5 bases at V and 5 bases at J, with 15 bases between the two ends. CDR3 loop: CASSPPEGTTEAFF. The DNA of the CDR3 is TGTGCCAGTAGTCCCCCCGAGGGCACAACTGAAGCTTTCTTT.

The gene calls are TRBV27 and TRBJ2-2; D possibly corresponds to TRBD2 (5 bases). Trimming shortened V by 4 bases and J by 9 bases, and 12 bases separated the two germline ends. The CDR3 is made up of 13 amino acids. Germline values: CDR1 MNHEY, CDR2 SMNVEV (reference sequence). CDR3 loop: CASSWTPNRELFF. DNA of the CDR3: TGTGCCAGCAGTTGGACTCCCAACCGGGAGCTGTTTTTT.

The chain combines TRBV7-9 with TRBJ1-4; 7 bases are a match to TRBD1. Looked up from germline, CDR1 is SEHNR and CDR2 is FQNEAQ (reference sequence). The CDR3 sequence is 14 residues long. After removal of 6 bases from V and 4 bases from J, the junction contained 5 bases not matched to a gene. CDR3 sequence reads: CASRTGTDNEKLFF. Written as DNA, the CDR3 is TGTGCCAGCAGGACCGGGACAGATAATGAAAAACTGTTTTTT.

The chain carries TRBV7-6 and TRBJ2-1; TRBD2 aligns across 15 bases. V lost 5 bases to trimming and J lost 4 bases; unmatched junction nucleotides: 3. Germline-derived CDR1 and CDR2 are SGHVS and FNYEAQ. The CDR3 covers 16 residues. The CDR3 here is CASSRTSGGAYNEQFF. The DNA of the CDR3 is TGTGCCAGCAGCCGGACTAGCGGGGGGGCTTACAATGAGCAGTTCTTC.